This TCR beta chain was obtained from a study of blood T cells in healthy people across ages. Study-level points and caveats: Conclusively comparing naive with antigen-experienced cells was impossible with unsorted PBMCs. TCR beta diversity was tightly associated with the proportion of naive T cells.

Germline V lookup: CDR1 DFQATT, CDR2 SNEGSKA (reference sequence). The CDR3 has 14 amino acids. The V segment lost 7 bases and the J segment 6 bases; nucleotides outside the gene matches: 15. Next came a second PCR, run for about 6 to 11 cycles, which used a sample-barcoded 5' primer along with a J-beta primer mix. TCRdb called the 5' RACE reads again in MiXCR, with one record for every CDR3 protein. The sample records 650,000 to 1,000,000 distinct CDR3 sequences, 35% to 50% being singletons. This clonotype was seen a few times. Its specificity is not known. Sequenced input: blood. This clonotype originated in a man older than 75 in good health. V gene TRBV20-1 combines with J gene TRBJ2-7; 7 bases map to TRBD2. The CDR3 loop is CSVLGGRGRTEQYF. CDR3 DNA sequence: TGCAGTGTCTTGGGAGGGAGAGGTCGTACCGAGCAGTACTTC.